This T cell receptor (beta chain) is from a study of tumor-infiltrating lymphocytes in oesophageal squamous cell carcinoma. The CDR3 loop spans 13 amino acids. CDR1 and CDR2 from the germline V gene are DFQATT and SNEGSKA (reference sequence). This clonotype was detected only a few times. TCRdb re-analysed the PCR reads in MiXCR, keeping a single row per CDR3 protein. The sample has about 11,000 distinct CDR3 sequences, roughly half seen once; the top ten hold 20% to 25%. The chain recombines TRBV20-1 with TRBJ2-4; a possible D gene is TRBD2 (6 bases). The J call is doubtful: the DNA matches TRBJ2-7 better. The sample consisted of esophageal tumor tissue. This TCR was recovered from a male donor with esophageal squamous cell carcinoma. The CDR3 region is CSAPAGLTYEQYF. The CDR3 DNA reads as TGCAGTGCCCCCGCGGGACTTACCTACGAGCAGTACTTC.